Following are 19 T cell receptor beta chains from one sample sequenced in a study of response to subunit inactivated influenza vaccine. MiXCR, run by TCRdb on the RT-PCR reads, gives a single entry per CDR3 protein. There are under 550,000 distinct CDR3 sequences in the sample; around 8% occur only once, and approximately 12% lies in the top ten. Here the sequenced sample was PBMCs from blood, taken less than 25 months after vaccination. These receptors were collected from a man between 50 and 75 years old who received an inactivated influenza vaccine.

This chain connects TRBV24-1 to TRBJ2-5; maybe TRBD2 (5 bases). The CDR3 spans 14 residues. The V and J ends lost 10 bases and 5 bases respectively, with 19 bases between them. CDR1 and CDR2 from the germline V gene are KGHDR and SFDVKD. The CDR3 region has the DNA TGTGCCACGTCAGAGACGGGTCCGGGGGAGACCCAGTACTTC. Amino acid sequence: CATSETGPGETQYF.

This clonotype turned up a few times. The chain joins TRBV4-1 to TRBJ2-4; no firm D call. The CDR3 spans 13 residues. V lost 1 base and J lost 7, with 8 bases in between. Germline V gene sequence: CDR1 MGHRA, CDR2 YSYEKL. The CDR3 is CASSQVGQNIQYF. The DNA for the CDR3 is TGCGCCAGCAGCCAAGTTGGGCAGAACATTCAGTACTTC.

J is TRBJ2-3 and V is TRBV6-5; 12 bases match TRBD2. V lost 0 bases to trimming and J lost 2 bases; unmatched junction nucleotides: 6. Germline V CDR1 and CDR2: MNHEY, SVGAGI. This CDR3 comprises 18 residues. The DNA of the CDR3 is TGTGCCAGCAGTTACTCAACCGGACTAGCGGGGAACACAGATACGCAGTATTTT. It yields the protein CASSYSTGLAGNTDTQYF.

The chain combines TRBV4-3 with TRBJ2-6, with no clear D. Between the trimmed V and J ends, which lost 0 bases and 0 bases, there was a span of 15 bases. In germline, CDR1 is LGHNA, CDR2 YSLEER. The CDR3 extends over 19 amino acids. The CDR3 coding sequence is TGCGCCAGCAGCCAAGATTGGGCAGGACCGTACTCTGGGGCCAACGTCCTGACTTTC. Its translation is CASSQDWAGPYSGANVLTF.

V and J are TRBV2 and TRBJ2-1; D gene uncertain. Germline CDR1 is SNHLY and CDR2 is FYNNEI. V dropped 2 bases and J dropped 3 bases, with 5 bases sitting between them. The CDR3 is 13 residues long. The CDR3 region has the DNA TGTGCCAGCAGTGAATTGGGCTACAATGAGCAGTTCTTC. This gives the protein CASSELGYNEQFF.

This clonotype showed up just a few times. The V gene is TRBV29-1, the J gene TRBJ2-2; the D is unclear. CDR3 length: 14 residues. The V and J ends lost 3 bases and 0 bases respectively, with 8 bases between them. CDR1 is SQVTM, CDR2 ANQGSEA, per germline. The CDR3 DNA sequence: TGCAGCGTTGACCCCGGAACGAACACCGGGGAGCTGTTTTTT. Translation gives CSVDPGTNTGELFF.

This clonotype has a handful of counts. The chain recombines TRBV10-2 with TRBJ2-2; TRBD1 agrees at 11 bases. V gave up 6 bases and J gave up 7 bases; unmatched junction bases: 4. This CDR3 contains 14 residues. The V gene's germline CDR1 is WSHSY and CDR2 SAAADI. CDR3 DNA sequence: TGCGCCAGCAGCCGGACAGGGGGCGGCGGGGAGCTGTTTTTT. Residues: CASSRTGGGGELFF.

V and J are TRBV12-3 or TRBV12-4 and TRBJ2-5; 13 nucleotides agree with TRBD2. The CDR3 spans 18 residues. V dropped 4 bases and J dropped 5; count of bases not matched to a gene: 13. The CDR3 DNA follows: TGTGCCAGCAGTTCACGTACCCGCGGACTAGCGGGGGAGGAGACCCAGTACTTC. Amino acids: CASSSRTRGLAGEETQYF.

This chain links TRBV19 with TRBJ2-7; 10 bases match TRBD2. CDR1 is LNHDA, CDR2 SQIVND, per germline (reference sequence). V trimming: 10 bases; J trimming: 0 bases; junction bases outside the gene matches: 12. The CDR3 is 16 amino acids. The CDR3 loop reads CATRTSGTLSSYEQYF. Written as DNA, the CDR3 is TGTGCCACCCGGACTAGCGGAACCCTCAGCTCCTACGAGCAGTACTTC. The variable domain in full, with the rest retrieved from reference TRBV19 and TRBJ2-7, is DGGITQSPKYLFRKEGQNVTLSCEQNLNHDAMYWYRQDPGQGLRLIYYSQIVNDFQKGDIAEGYSVSREKKESFPLTVTSAQKNPTAFYLCATRTSGTLSSYEQYFGPGTRLTVT.

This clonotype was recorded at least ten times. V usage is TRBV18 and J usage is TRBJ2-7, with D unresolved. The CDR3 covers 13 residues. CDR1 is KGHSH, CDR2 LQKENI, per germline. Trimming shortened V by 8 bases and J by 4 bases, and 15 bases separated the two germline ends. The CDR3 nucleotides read TGTGCCAGCAGCCCCCCTGACTCTTACGAGCAGTACTTC. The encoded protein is CASSPPDSYEQYF.

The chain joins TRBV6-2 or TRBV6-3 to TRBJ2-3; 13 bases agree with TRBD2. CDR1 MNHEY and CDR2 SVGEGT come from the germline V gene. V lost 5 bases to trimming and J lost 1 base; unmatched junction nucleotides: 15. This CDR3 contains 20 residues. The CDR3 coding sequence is TGTGCCAGCAGTCGGTCGGGACGGATTGGACTAGCGGGAGGCACAGATACGCAGTATTTT. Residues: CASSRSGRIGLAGGTDTQYF.

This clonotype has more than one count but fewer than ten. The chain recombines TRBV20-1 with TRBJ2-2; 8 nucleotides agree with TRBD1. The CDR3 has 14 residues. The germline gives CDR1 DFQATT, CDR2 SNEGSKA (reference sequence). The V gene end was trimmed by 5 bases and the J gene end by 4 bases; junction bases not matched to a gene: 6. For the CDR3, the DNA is TGCAGTGCTGGTATACAGGGGGTCACCGGGGAGCTGTTTTTT. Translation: CSAGIQGVTGELFF.

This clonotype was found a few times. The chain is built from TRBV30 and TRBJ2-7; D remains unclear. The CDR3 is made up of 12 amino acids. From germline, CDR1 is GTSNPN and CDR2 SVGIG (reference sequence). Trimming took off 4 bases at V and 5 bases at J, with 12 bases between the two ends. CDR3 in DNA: TGTGCCTGGAAGGGCGCTTTCCACGAGCAGTACTTC. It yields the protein CAWKGAFHEQYF.

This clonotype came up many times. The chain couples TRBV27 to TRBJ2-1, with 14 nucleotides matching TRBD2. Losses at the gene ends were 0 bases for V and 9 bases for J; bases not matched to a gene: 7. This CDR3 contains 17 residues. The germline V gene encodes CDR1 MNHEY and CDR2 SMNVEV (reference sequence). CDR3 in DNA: TGTGCCAGCAGTTTATCCCTGACTAGCGGGAGGGCCGCTGAGCAGTTCTTC. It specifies CASSLSLTSGRAAEQFF.

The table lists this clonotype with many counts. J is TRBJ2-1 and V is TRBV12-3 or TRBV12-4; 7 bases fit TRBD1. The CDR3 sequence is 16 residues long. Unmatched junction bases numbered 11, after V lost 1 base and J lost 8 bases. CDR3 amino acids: CASSLGPPDRAHEQFF. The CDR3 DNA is TGTGCCAGCAGTTTAGGCCCCCCCGACAGGGCCCATGAGCAGTTCTTC.

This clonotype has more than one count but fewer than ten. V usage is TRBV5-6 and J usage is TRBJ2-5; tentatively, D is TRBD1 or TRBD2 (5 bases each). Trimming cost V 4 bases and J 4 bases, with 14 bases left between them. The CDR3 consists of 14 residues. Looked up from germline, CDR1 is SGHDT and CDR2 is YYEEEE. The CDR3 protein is CASSQTGTGETQYF. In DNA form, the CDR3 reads TGTGCCAGCAGCCAAACCGGGACGGGAGAGACCCAGTACTTC.

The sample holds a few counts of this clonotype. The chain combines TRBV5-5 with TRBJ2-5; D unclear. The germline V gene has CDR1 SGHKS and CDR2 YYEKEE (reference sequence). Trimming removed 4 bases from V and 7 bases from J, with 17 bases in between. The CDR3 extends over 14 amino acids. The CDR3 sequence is CASSLTWPSGTQYF. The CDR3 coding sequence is TGTGCCAGCAGCCTGACTTGGCCCTCAGGGACCCAGTACTTC. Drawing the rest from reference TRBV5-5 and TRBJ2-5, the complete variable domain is DAGVTQSPTHLIKTRGQQVTLRCSPISGHKSVSWYQQVLGQGPQFIFQYYEKEERGRGNFPDRFSARQFPNYSSELNVNALLLGDSALYLCASSLTWPSGTQYFGPGTRLLVL.

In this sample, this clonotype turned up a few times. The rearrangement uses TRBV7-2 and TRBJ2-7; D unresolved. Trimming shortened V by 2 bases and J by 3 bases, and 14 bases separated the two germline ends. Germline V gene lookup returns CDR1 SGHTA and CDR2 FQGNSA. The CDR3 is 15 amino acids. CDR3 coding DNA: TGTGCCAGCAGCTTAAGGAGCGTTGGCGGCTACGAGCAGTACTTC. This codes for CASSLRSVGGYEQYF.

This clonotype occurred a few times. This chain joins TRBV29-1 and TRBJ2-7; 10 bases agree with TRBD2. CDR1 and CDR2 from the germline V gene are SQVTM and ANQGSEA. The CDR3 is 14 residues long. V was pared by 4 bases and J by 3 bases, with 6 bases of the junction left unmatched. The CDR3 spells CSVAHRLAGYEQYF. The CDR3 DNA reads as TGCAGCGTTGCGCATAGACTAGCGGGCTACGAGCAGTACTTC.